The rows below give T cell receptor beta chains drawn from one sample of a study of blood T cells in healthy people across ages. TCRdb reanalysed the 5' RACE reads using MiXCR and keeps one entry per CDR3 protein. Among 850,000 to 1,300,000 distinct CDR3 sequences listed, around 45% were seen once. The sequenced sample was blood. The receptors here all came from a woman aged 55-69 years in good health. Both conserved end residues are part of each CDR3. Each record gives: D gene, V gene, clone size, J gene, CDR3 DNA, CDR3 protein. A D gene is named only where the DNA matches it firmly. Some rows mark clone size as missing; the rest say once, few, many or name a class of expanded clone.

NA	TRBV2	NA	TRBJ1-2	TGTGCCAGCACCCTCCGCCGGACAGATAACTATGGCTACACCTTC	CASTLRRTDNYGYTF
NA	TRBV3-1	NA	TRBJ2-4	TGTGCCAGCAGCCACCGGGGGAAAGGGGAGCAGTACTTC	CASSHRGKGEQYF
NA	TRBV10-1	NA	TRBJ2-3	TGCGCCAGCTCTAACAACAGGGTCGGCACAGATACGCAGTATTTT	CASSNNRVGTDTQYF
NA	TRBV3-1	NA	TRBJ2-1	TGTGCCAGCAGCCAAGATCGGGGTGGCAGGTCCAATGAGCAGTTCTTC	CASSQDRGGRSNEQFF
NA	TRBV6-2/TRBV6-3	once	TRBJ1-4	TGTGCCAGCAGTTACGTTGGGGGGAATAATGAAAAACTGTTTTTT	CASSYVGGNNEKLFF
NA	TRBV5-6	NA	TRBJ2-7	TGTGCCAGCAGCTTGGGCACCGGGGCCTTCGAGCAGTACTTC	CASSLGTGAFEQYF
NA	TRBV7-8	few	TRBJ2-7	TGTGCCAGCAGCCAAGAGAGGGCGGGGAGCTCCTACGAGCAGTACTTC	CASSQERAGSSYEQYF
NA	TRBV12-3/TRBV12-4	NA	TRBJ1-1	TGTGCCAGCAGTGCCTCCTGGCAGAACACTGAAGCTTTCTTT	CASSASWQNTEAFF
NA	TRBV28	NA	TRBJ2-5	TGTGCCAGCGAGGGTCCTGGGAAGACCCAGTACTTC	CASEGPGKTQYF
TRBD2	TRBV20-1	few	TRBJ2-3	TGCAGTGCTAGTATGCTAGCGGGAGGGCCGGGCGCAGATACGCAGTATTTT	CSASMLAGGPGADTQYF
NA	TRBV7-2	NA	TRBJ2-3	TGTGCCAGCAGCTTAATCGCAGTTAGCACAGATACGCAGTATTTT	CASSLIAVSTDTQYF
NA	TRBV7-9	NA	TRBJ2-7	TGTGCCAGCAGCTTAGAGAGGGGGTGGATGGGTAGCCAGTCCGAGCAGTACTTC	CASSLERGWMGSQSEQYF
TRBD1	TRBV18	few	TRBJ2-1	TGTGCCAGCTCACCACGGGACAGGGTAGTCAATGAGCAGTTCTTC	CASSPRDRVVNEQFF
TRBD1	TRBV30	NA	TRBJ1-2	TGTGCCTGGAGGCCAGGGGGGAGCTATGGCTACACCTTC	CAWRPGGSYGYTF
NA	TRBV6-5	NA	TRBJ1-4	TGTGCCGGCAGCTATGGTATCCGGACAGTCGGTAATGAAAAACTGTTTTTT	CAGSYGIRTVGNEKLFF
TRBD1	TRBV5-1	NA	TRBJ1-4	TGCGCCAGCAGCTTGTTCCCGGGACAGCCATCATGGGTTGAAAAACTGTTTTTT	CASSLFPGQPSWVEKLFF
NA	TRBV20-1	NA	TRBJ2-5	TGCAGTGCTAGCCTGGGACACCAAGAGACCCAGTACTTC	CSASLGHQETQYF
TRBD2	TRBV29-1	few	TRBJ2-7	TGCAGCGCAGGTGGAGGGGAGGGCTTGTTCTACGAGCAGTACTTC	CSAGGGEGLFYEQYF
NA	TRBV6-6	NA	TRBJ2-1	TGTGCCAGCAGCGGTGGGGACTCCTACAATGAGCAGTTCTTC	CASSGGDSYNEQFF
NA	TRBV5-1	NA	TRBJ1-1	TGCGCCAGCAGCTCCGAAGGGGCGCGCGCTTTCTTT	CASSSEGARAFF
NA	TRBV6-5	NA	TRBJ2-6	TGTGCCAGCAGGGACCTTGGGGCCAACGTCCTGACTTTC	CASRDLGANVLTF
TRBD2	TRBV9	NA	TRBJ2-7	TGTGCCAGCAGCGTAGACGGACTAGCCTACGAGCAGTACTTC	CASSVDGLAYEQYF
TRBD1	TRBV12-3/TRBV12-4	few	TRBJ2-7	TGTGCCAGCAGTTTCTCAGGGGGCGACGAGCAGTACTTC	CASSFSGGDEQYF
NA	TRBV29-1	few	TRBJ2-1	TGCAGCGTCGTAACTCTCCTCGTTGAGCAGTTCTTC	CSVVTLLVEQFF
NA	TRBV11-2	few	TRBJ2-7	TGTGCCAGCAGCTGGGGGGGACAGTTCGTGGAGCAGTACTTC	CASSWGGQFVEQYF
TRBD1	TRBV20-1	NA	TRBJ2-7	TGCAGTGCTAGATGGACAGGGGCCGTCTCCTACGAGCAGTACTTC	CSARWTGAVSYEQYF
TRBD2	TRBV5-1	NA	TRBJ2-1	TGCGCCAGCAGCTTGGCCTCTTGGACTAGCGGGAGGTTGTCTGAGCAGTTCTTC	CASSLASWTSGRLSEQFF
NA	TRBV29-1	few	TRBJ2-7	TGCAGCGTTATCGGACACCGAAGCTCCTACGAGCAGTACTTC	CSVIGHRSSYEQYF
TRBD1	TRBV7-9	NA	TRBJ2-5	TGTGCCAGCAGCCTACCCCGGGACAGGGGGTCAGAGACCCAGTACTTC	CASSLPRDRGSETQYF
NA	TRBV20-1	NA	TRBJ2-1	TGCAGTGCTAGTCGGGCAGGGCAAGAGACCCAGTTCTTC	CSASRAGQETQFF
TRBD2	TRBV7-2	few	TRBJ2-7	TGTGCCAGCAGCCCCCGGACTAGCGGGATAGCATACGAGCAGTACTTC	CASSPRTSGIAYEQYF
TRBD2	TRBV18	NA	TRBJ2-1	TGTGCCAGCTCACCAACCGGGACTAGCGGGAGGGCCGCTAAGTACAATGAGCAGTTCTTC	CASSPTGTSGRAAKYNEQFF
NA	TRBV29-1	NA	TRBJ1-5	TGCAGCGTTGGTATCGGGACGAATCAGCCCCAGCATTTT	CSVGIGTNQPQHF
TRBD1	TRBV29-1	NA	TRBJ1-2	TGCAGCGTCCAGACAGGGAGCGTGAACTATGGCTACACCTTC	CSVQTGSVNYGYTF
TRBD2	TRBV20-1	few	TRBJ2-1	TGCAGTGCTGATCGGGAGGCCGGTGAGCAGTTCTTC	CSADREAGEQFF
TRBD1	TRBV7-8	NA	TRBJ2-7	TGTGCCAGCAGCTGGGAGACAGGGTTCAGAAACGAGCAGTACTTC	CASSWETGFRNEQYF
NA	TRBV7-2	many	TRBJ2-7	TGTGCCAGCAGCTCGCCCTCCCGGCCCTACGAGCAGTACTTC	CASSSPSRPYEQYF
TRBD1	TRBV20-1	NA	TRBJ2-1	TGCAGTGCTACGGGGGACAGGGGTCAAGAGCAGTTCTTC	CSATGDRGQEQFF
TRBD1	TRBV6-1	many	TRBJ1-2	TGTGCCAGCAGTGAACCCGCCGGGACAGTCTATGGCTACACCTTC	CASSEPAGTVYGYTF
NA	TRBV7-9	NA	TRBJ2-1	TGTGCCAGCAGCTTAGCGCTAGTGAAGTTCTTC	CASSLALVKFF
NA	TRBV6-5	NA	TRBJ2-4	TGTGCCAGCAGTTACATCGGGACTGCTAAAAATGAGCAGTACTTC	CASSYIGTAKNEQYF
NA	TRBV7-2	NA	TRBJ2-1	TGTGCCAGCAGCTTATTCGCCGGGGGAATCAACAATGAGCAGTTCTTC	CASSLFAGGINNEQFF
NA	TRBV6-2/TRBV6-3	NA	TRBJ1-1	TGTGCCAGCAAAGGATGGCAGAACACTGAAGCTTTCTTT	CASKGWQNTEAFF
TRBD2	TRBV28	NA	TRBJ2-7	TGTGCCAGTTCCGGGAGGCCCGGCGAGCAGTACTTC	CASSGRPGEQYF